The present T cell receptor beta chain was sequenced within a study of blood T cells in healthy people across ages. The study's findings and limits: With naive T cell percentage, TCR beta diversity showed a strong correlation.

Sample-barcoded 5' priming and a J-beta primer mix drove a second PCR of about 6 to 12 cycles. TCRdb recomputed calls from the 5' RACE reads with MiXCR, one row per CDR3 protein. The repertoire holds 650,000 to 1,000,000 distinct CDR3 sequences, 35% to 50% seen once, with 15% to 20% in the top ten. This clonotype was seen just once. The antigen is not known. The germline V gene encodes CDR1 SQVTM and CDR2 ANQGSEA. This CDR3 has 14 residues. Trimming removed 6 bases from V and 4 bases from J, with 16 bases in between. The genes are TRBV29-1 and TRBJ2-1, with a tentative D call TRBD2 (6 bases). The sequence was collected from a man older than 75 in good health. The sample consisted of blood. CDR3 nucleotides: TGCAGCGTCGCACGGGAGCGGAGATACAATGAGCAGTTCTTC. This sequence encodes CSVARERRYNEQFF.